Listed below are T cell receptor beta chains from one sample, sequenced in a study of cytomegalovirus exposure and HLA in healthy donors. TCRdb's copy holds only in-frame clones and misses some; the assay was immunoSEQ multiplex PCR. This table holds approximately 200,000 clones, 79% found once. Input material: PBMCs. The receptors originated from a woman aged 25 to 39 in good health and CMV-seropositive. CDR3s include the opening cysteine and the closing phenylalanine or tryptophan. A D gene is named only where the DNA matches it firmly. Expanded clones get a size class; other rows say once, few or many, or leave the size out.

J gene | D gene | clone size | V gene | CDR3 protein | CDR3 DNA
TRBJ2-1 | TRBD2 | NA | TRBV30 | CAWSVPGRGYDNEQFF | TGTGCCTGGAGTGTTCCAGGGAGGGGCTATGACAATGAGCAGTTCTTC
TRBJ1-4 | NA | NA | TRBV20-1 | CSAGQDELFF | TGCAGTGCGGGGCAGGATGAACTGTTTTTT
TRBJ2-1 | TRBD2 | NA | TRBV5-4 | CASSSGLAGGLEQFF | TGTGCCAGCAGCTCGGGACTAGCGGGAGGGCTTGAGCAGTTCTTC
TRBJ2-3 | TRBD1 | once | TRBV27 | CATIEAGTGGIDTQYF | TGTGCCACTATCGAGGCCGGGACAGGGGGTATAGATACGCAGTATTTT
TRBJ1-5 | NA | NA | TRBV2 | CASILSMADNQPQHF | TGTGCCAGCATTCTGTCAATGGCAGATAATCAGCCCCAGCATTTT
TRBJ2-7 | TRBD1 | NA | TRBV30 | CAWRSGQGTEQYF | TGTGCCTGGAGGTCGGGACAGGGAACCGAGCAGTACTTC
TRBJ1-5 | NA | NA | TRBV19 | CASSPREGMADQPQHF | TGTGCCAGTAGCCCAAGGGAGGGAATGGCGGATCAGCCCCAGCATTTT
TRBJ2-7 | TRBD1 | NA | TRBV10-3 | CAISGGTGTSEQYF | TGTGCCATCAGTGGCGGGACAGGGACAAGCGAGCAGTACTTC
TRBJ1-2 | TRBD1 | NA | TRBV5-6 | CASSLMAGGIYGYTF | TGTGCCAGCAGCTTGATGGCAGGGGGCATTTATGGCTACACCTTC
TRBJ1-1 | TRBD1 | NA | TRBV4-2 | CASSTRTGVNTEAFF | TGTGCCAGCAGCACCCGGACAGGGGTAAACACTGAAGCTTTCTTT
TRBJ2-1 | TRBD2 | NA | TRBV6-5 | CASTHSGEQFF | TGTGCCAGCACCCATAGCGGGGAGCAGTTCTTC